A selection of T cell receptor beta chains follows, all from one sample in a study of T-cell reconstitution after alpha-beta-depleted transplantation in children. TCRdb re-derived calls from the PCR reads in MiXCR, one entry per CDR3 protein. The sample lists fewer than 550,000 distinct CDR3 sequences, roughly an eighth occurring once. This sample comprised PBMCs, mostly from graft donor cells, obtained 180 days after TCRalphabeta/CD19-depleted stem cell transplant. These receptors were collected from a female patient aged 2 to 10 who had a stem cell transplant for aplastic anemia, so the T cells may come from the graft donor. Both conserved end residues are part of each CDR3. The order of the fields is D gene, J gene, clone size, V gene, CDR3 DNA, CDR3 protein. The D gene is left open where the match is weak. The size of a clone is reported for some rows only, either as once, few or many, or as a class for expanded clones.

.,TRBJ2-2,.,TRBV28,TGTGCCAGCACCAAGCCAGGTCCCACCGGGGAGCTGTTTTTT,CASTKPGPTGELFF
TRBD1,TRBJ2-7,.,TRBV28,TGTGCCAGCTCAACACCCGGGACAGGGGGCGATTACGAGCAGTACTTC,CASSTPGTGGDYEQYF
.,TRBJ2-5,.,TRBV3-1,TGTGCCAGCAGCCAACCGGGGGTCCCCCTCCGTACGCACTTC,CASSQPGVPLRTHF
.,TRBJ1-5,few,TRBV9,TGTGCCAGCAGCCCCGGGGCCAATAGCAATCAGCCCCAGCATTTT,CASSPGANSNQPQHF
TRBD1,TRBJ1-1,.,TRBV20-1,TGCAGTGCCAATGACAGGGTTGAGACTGAAGCTTTCTTT,CSANDRVETEAFF
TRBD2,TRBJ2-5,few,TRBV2,TGTGCCAGCAGACCTCAGGCTAGCGGGGGCCAAGAGACCCAGTACTTC,CASRPQASGGQETQYF
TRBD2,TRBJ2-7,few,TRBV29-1,TGCAGCGTTGAAGACCCTATAGCGGGAGAAGCCTACGAGCAGTACTTC,CSVEDPIAGEAYEQYF
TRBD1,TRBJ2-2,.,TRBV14,TGTGCCAGCAGCCCTCAGGGGGCCACCGGGGAGCTGTTTTTT,CASSPQGATGELFF
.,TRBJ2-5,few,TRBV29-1,TGCAGCGTTGAAGATTGGGGCGCCAAGACCCAGTACTTC,CSVEDWGAKTQYF
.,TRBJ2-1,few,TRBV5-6,TGTGCCAGCAGCGGCGGACAGTCCGGTTACAATGAGCAGTTCTTC,CASSGGQSGYNEQFF
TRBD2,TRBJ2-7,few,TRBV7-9,TGTGCCAGCAGCTTAGACGGACTAGCGGGAGCCTACGAGCAGTACTTC,CASSLDGLAGAYEQYF
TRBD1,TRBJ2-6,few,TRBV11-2,TGTGCCAGCAGCCCCAGGGGACAGGGGGGGACTGGGGCCAACGTCCTGACTTTC,CASSPRGQGGTGANVLTF
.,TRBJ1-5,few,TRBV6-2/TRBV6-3,TGTGCCAGCAACCTTAACAGGGTACAACGGGATCAGCCCCAGCATTTT,CASNLNRVQRDQPQHF
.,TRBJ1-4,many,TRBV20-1,TGCAGTGCTAGTCAAGGGATGCATGAAAAACTGTTTTTT,CSASQGMHEKLFF
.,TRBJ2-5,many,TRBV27,TGTGCCAGCAGTTTATTGGGGGAGACCCAGTACTTC,CASSLLGETQYF
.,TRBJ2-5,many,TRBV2,TGTGCCAGCACTTCGAGCGAGACCCAGTACTTC,CASTSSETQYF
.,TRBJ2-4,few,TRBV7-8,TGTGCCAGCAGCCCCCAACAGGGAGCCAAAAACATTCAGTACTTC,CASSPQQGAKNIQYF
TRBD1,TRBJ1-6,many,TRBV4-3,TGCGCCAGCAGCCAAGAGGGACAGGGGCGCTCACCCCTCCACTTT,CASSQEGQGRSPLHF
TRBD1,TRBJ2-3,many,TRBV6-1,TGTGCCAGCAGGACCGGGACAGGCGGGACAGATACGCAGTATTTT,CASRTGTGGTDTQYF
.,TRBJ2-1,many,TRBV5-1,TGCGCCAGCAGCTTTGATTTCCTCGATGAGCAGTTCTTC,CASSFDFLDEQFF
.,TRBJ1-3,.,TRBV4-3,TGCGCCAGCAGCCAAGATATTGGCCCTTACTCTGGAAACACCATATATTTT,CASSQDIGPYSGNTIYF
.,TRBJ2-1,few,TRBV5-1,TGCGCCAGCAGCTTGGTGGGCGGGGAGGCCTACAATGAGCAGTTCTTC,CASSLVGGEAYNEQFF
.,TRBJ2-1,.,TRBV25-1,TGTGCCAGCAGTGAATGGTTTCTAGCGAGCTCCTACAATGAGCAGTTCTTC,CASSEWFLASSYNEQFF
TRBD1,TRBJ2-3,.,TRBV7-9,TGTGCCAGCAGCCCTCCGGGACAGGGGGCGAATACGCAGTATTTT,CASSPPGQGANTQYF